The clone carrying this T cell receptor beta chain occurred many times. What it binds is unknown. Between the trimmed V and J ends, which lost 6 bases and 4 bases, there was a span of 20 bases. The CDR3 extends over 16 amino acids. The germline V gene encodes CDR1 MNHNS and CDR2 SASEGT. TCRdb fed the 5' RACE reads into MiXCR, producing one record per CDR3 protein. Seen here are about 810,000 distinct CDR3 sequences, around 12% observed once, and the top ten hold roughly 1.5%. The source of the sample is a study of identical twins. Findings and limits, study-wide: With abundant cord blood beta clonotypes, insertions were fewer; memory repertoires showed no such pattern. Twin-shared out-of-frame alpha sequences were enriched for low generation probability.

The same specimen was also included in a second study, on yellow fever vaccine responses in identical twins.

This TCR was sampled from a woman aged 18 to 35 in good health. This rearrangement joins TRBV6-1 to TRBJ2-3, with a possible D match to TRBD1 (6 bases). Sequencing was done on a sample of PBMCs. As DNA, the CDR3 is TGTGCCAGCAGCGCAGAACAGGGATGGAGTGCAGATACGCAGTATTTT. Its translation: CASSAEQGWSADTQYF.